This T cell receptor beta chain is from a study of molecular identifiers for immune sequencing clone quantification. A word on this clonotype: The target antigen is unknown. This clone may be a read error of a much larger clone one base away.

The J segment lost 4 bases and the V segment lost 0 bases, leaving 11 bases of the junction unmatched. Germline loops: CDR1 LGHNA, CDR2 YSLEER. The CDR3 covers 18 residues. Study-wide results and caveats: Among effectors, clones above 20 RNA copies held over 99% of molecules; among naive cells, under 1%. For highly expanded clones, sizes could be underestimated when identical TCR molecules share a barcode.

One entry per CDR3 protein results from TCRdb running MiXCR on the PCR reads. The sample lists approximately 54,000 distinct CDR3 sequences; about 23% were seen once. Sequences were obtained from naive CD8+ T cells from blood, with Jurkat cell RNA spiked in. Stated subset: FACS-sorted CD8+CD4-CCR7+CD45RA+ naive T cells. The rearrangement uses TRBV4-3 and TRBJ2-3; 9 bases align to TRBD2. This sequence was found in a human donor in good health. Some libraries in this study had Jurkat cell RNA spiked in. The CDR3 loop is CASSQDRQAGGGADTQYF. The CDR3 DNA reads as TGCGCCAGCAGCCAAGACCGACAAGCGGGAGGTGGGGCAGATACGCAGTATTTT.